This TCR beta chain was sequenced for a study of blood T cell repertoires in COVID-19. Study-level information: The cDNA or gDNA used as material had been derived from T cells, B-cell-depleted T cells, or PBMCs.

Study processing details: Nucleated cell number was recorded as an estimate derived from reference gene primer amplification. Using immunoSEQ multiplex PCR, the repertoire was profiled, and TCRdb retains in-frame clones only, with some absent. V, J and clone size are taken as reported in that table, and D and trimming were inferred from the DNA itself. The sample holds around 300,000 clones, 85% seen once. CDR1 is SGHKS and CDR2 is YYEKEE in the germline V gene (reference sequence). The CDR3 length is 12 residues. V dropped 3 bases and J dropped 4 bases, with 4 bases sitting between them. The V call is TRBV5-5, the J call TRBJ1-4; D is unclear. Sequencing used peripheral blood. This clonotype was obtained from a human donor in a cohort sampled during active COVID-19. CDR3: CASSWHNEKLFF. CDR3 coding DNA: TGTGCCAGCAGCTGGCATAATGAAAAACTGTTTTTT.